These T cell receptor beta chains were read from a single sample in a study of cytomegalovirus exposure and HLA in healthy donors. Profiling relied on immunoSEQ multiplex PCR, and the TCRdb table lists in-frame clones only, not all of them. The sample has fewer than 350,000 clones; over 75% are singletons. Sequences were obtained from PBMCs. These receptors were obtained from a woman aged 18-35 years in good health and CMV-seronegative. Both conserved end residues are part of each CDR3. A D gene is named only where the DNA matches it firmly. Clone size, where shown, is once, few, many, or a class for clones that have expanded.

d_gene: .
abundance: once
j_gene: TRBJ1-2
v_gene: TRBV6-1
CDR3nt: TGTGCCAGCAGTGCGGACAGCCTAGCTAACTATGGCTACACCTTC
CDR3aa: CASSADSLANYGYTF

d_gene: .
abundance: .
j_gene: TRBJ2-2
v_gene: TRBV13
CDR3nt: TGTGCCAGCAGCCGGAGAGGGACCGGGGAGCTGTTTTTT
CDR3aa: CASSRRGTGELFF

d_gene: .
abundance: .
j_gene: TRBJ2-7
v_gene: TRBV11-2
CDR3nt: TGTGCCAGCAGCTTTGACAGTCCCTACGAGCAGTACTTC
CDR3aa: CASSFDSPYEQYF

d_gene: .
abundance: .
j_gene: TRBJ1-4
v_gene: TRBV19
CDR3nt: TGTGCCAGTAGTACAGGGCCAACTAATGAAAAACTGTTTTTT
CDR3aa: CASSTGPTNEKLFF

d_gene: .
abundance: .
j_gene: TRBJ2-5
v_gene: TRBV19
CDR3nt: TGTGCCAGTAGTATGAGGGTCCAAGAGACCCAGTACTTC
CDR3aa: CASSMRVQETQYF

d_gene: .
abundance: .
j_gene: TRBJ2-7
v_gene: TRBV28
CDR3nt: TGTGCCAGCAGTGAAAGCGGCTCCTACGAGCAGTACTTC
CDR3aa: CASSESGSYEQYF

d_gene: .
abundance: few
j_gene: TRBJ2-2
v_gene: TRBV11-2
CDR3nt: TGTGCCAGCAGCCCCCCAAACGGGGTCGGGGAGCTGTTTTTT
CDR3aa: CASSPPNGVGELFF

d_gene: .
abundance: .
j_gene: TRBJ1-1
v_gene: TRBV5-4
CDR3nt: TGTGCCAGCAGCTTGGCCTCCAGGAGGATCTTT
CDR3aa: CASSLASRRIF

d_gene: TRBD1
abundance: .
j_gene: TRBJ1-5
v_gene: TRBV2
CDR3nt: TGTGCCAGCAGCCCAGCCAGGGACAGCAGTTATAGCAATCAGCCCCAGCATTTT
CDR3aa: CASSPARDSSYSNQPQHF

d_gene: .
abundance: .
j_gene: TRBJ2-7
v_gene: TRBV5-1
CDR3nt: TGCGCCAGCAGCATCCGGGGTGCCGGGGAGCAGTACTTC
CDR3aa: CASSIRGAGEQYF

d_gene: .
abundance: .
j_gene: TRBJ1-5
v_gene: TRBV28
CDR3nt: TGTGCCAGCAGTGGGGGGGGCGTAAGCAATCAGCCCCAGCATTTT
CDR3aa: CASSGGGVSNQPQHF

d_gene: .
abundance: .
j_gene: TRBJ2-3
v_gene: TRBV9
CDR3nt: TGTGCCAGCAGCGTAGGTCAGGTGGGAGATACGCAGTATTTT
CDR3aa: CASSVGQVGDTQYF

d_gene: .
abundance: .
j_gene: TRBJ2-3
v_gene: TRBV9
CDR3nt: TGTGCCAGCAGCCCGAACCGTGGAGCGGCTGCAGATACGCAGTATTTT
CDR3aa: CASSPNRGAAADTQYF

d_gene: TRBD2
abundance: .
j_gene: TRBJ2-2
v_gene: TRBV28
CDR3nt: TGTGCCACGGGAGGGGGGGCGCAGTCCGGGGAGCTGTTTTTT
CDR3aa: CATGGGAQSGELFF

d_gene: .
abundance: .
j_gene: TRBJ1-1
v_gene: TRBV27
CDR3nt: TGTGCCAGTGTGAGGAACACTGAAGCTTTCTTT
CDR3aa: CASVRNTEAFF

d_gene: TRBD1
abundance: once
j_gene: TRBJ2-1
v_gene: TRBV5-1
CDR3nt: TGCGCCAGCAGCTTAACCGGGACAGGGATGAACAATGAGCAGTTCTTC
CDR3aa: CASSLTGTGMNNEQFF

d_gene: .
abundance: .
j_gene: TRBJ1-2
v_gene: TRBV7-9
CDR3nt: TGTGCCAGCAGCTTACGGACAGACTATGGCTACACCTTC
CDR3aa: CASSLRTDYGYTF

d_gene: TRBD1
abundance: .
j_gene: TRBJ1-5
v_gene: TRBV5-1
CDR3nt: TGCGCCAGCAGATTATCTACAGGGGTAGGTCAGCCCCAGCATTTT
CDR3aa: CASRLSTGVGQPQHF

d_gene: .
abundance: .
j_gene: TRBJ1-5
v_gene: TRBV11-3
CDR3nt: TGTGCCAGCAGCTTACCTAAGGGGGATCAGCCCCAGCATTTT
CDR3aa: CASSLPKGDQPQHF

d_gene: .
abundance: once
j_gene: TRBJ1-5
v_gene: TRBV25-1
CDR3nt: TGTGCCAGCAGTTCGCAAGGGGGTTTCCAGCCCCAGCATTTT
CDR3aa: CASSSQGGFQPQHF

d_gene: .
abundance: .
j_gene: TRBJ2-7
v_gene: TRBV5-8
CDR3nt: TGTGCCAGCGGGGGCGGCGAGCAGTACTTC
CDR3aa: CASGGGEQYF

d_gene: .
abundance: .
j_gene: TRBJ2-2
v_gene: TRBV7-6
CDR3nt: TGTGCCAGCAGCTTTGTCGAGTTAGGGGAAGACACCGGGGAGCTGTTTTTT
CDR3aa: CASSFVELGEDTGELFF